The next 20 T cell receptor beta chains were all read from a single sample in a study of neoadjuvant anti-PD-1 for oral cavity cancer (dated by TCRdb to 2020 to 2023). Library generation was performed with the immunoSEQ multiplex PCR assay. The source is immuneACCESS, and TCRdb retained only in-frame sequences with V and J called. Part of the clones is not carried over; for the studies checked, unresolved V genes explain less than half of this, and the remainder is unexplained. Across this sample there are thousands of clones, with around 77% seen only once. The ten largest clones take up about 3% of the sample. The time point label, read with the paper, signifies: before neoadjuvant nivolumab. The sequencing used PBMCs, collected before nivolumab (anti-PD-1) treatment. These receptors originate from a person aged 40 to 85 with oral cavity squamous cell carcinoma.

The chain recombines TRBV11-2 with TRBJ2-7; maybe TRBD2 (6 bases). Germline CDR1 and CDR2: SGHAT and FQNNGV. The CDR3 has 17 amino acids. Trimming shortened V by 5 bases and J by 3 bases, and 23 bases separated the two germline ends. The CDR3 sequence: CASSNRVPWDGGYEQYF. In DNA form, the CDR3 reads TGTGCCAGCAGCAATAGGGTTCCCTGGGACGGGGGCTACGAGCAGTACTTC.

CDR3 amino acids: CASSLRTVNQPQHF. The CDR3, as DNA: TGTGCCAGCAGCCTAAGGACAGTCAATCAGCCCCAGCATTTT. This sequence joins TRBV28 and TRBJ1-5, with D perhaps TRBD1 (6 bases). V lost 6 bases and J 3 bases, leaving 12 bases between the germline ends. Germline CDR1 MDHEN, CDR2 SYDVKM. This CDR3 region has 14 residues.

V gene TRBV30 combines with J gene TRBJ2-7; D not resolved. Germline V gene lookup returns CDR1 GTSNPN and CDR2 SVGIG (reference sequence). V dropped 0 bases and J dropped 0 bases, with 9 bases sitting between them. The CDR3 covers 14 residues. CDR3 protein: CAWSVMVDSYEQYF. The CDR3 nucleotides read TGTGCCTGGAGTGTAATGGTAGACTCCTACGAGCAGTACTTC. The variable domain in full, completed from reference TRBV30 and TRBJ2-7, reads SQTIHQWPATLVQPVGSPLSLECTVEGTSNPNLYWYRQAAGRGLQLLFYSVGIGQISSEVPQNLSASRPQDRQFILSSKKLLLSDSGFYLCAWSVMVDSYEQYFGPGTRLTVT.

The chain has TRBV30 and TRBJ1-6, with D unclear. The CDR3 covers 13 residues. V dropped 5 bases and J dropped 6 bases, with 11 bases sitting between them. In germline, CDR1 is GTSNPN, CDR2 SVGIG (reference sequence). DNA of the CDR3: TGTGCCTGGCGGACCGCGGGTAATTCACCCCTCCACTTT. Its protein is CAWRTAGNSPLHF.

This clone turned up a few times. The V call is TRBV5-1, the J call TRBJ1-1; D call uncertain. The CDR3 extends over 16 amino acids. The germline CDR1 and CDR2 sequences are SGHRS and YFSETQ. The V end lost 4 bases, the J end lost 1 base, and 17 bases lay between the germline ends. Written as DNA, the CDR3 is TGCGCCAGCAGCCCCCGTACTACCCCGGGGAACACTGAAGCTTTCTTT. Protein product: CASSPRTTPGNTEAFF.

The rearrangement links TRBV6-1 to TRBJ2-6, with 7 positions matching TRBD1. V was pared by 7 bases and J by 0 bases, with 6 bases of the junction left unmatched. The CDR3 totals 16 residues. Germline lookup yields CDR1 MNHNS and CDR2 SASEGT. In DNA form, the CDR3 reads TGTGCCAGCACTGAGACAGGGTACTCTGGGGCCAACGTCCTGACTTTC. Residues: CASTETGYSGANVLTF.

This rearrangement joins TRBV7-8 to TRBJ2-7; D is ambiguous. Germline-derived CDR1 and CDR2 are SGHVS and FQNEAQ. The CDR3 length is 11 residues. V lost 0 bases, J lost 6 bases, and 3 bases lay in between. CDR3: CASSLAGEQYF. The CDR3 DNA is TGTGCCAGCAGCTTAGCGGGCGAGCAGTACTTC.

The chain recombines TRBV2 with TRBJ2-1; D remains ambiguous. The CDR3 contains 11 residues. Trimming cost V 3 bases and J 4 bases, with 1 base left between them. Germline-derived CDR1 and CDR2 are SNHLY and FYNNEI. The CDR3 is CASSEYNEQFF. The CDR3 DNA reads as TGTGCCAGCAGTGAGTACAATGAGCAGTTCTTC.

V gene TRBV6-1 combines with J gene TRBJ1-5; no clear D gene. Germline loops: CDR1 MNHNS, CDR2 SASEGT. V was clipped by 6 bases and J by 3 bases, with 12 bases between them. The CDR3 sequence is 14 residues long. The CDR3 DNA reads TGTGCCAGCAGGTCCACCGCCCCCAATCAGCCCCAGCATTTT. Translating gives CASRSTAPNQPQHF.

The chain recombines TRBV7-5 with TRBJ2-7. TRBV7-5 is designated a pseudogene. The CDR3 loop spans 19 amino acids. CDR3 region: CARSSGYSAARDLTYEQYF. CDR3 nucleotides: TGTGCCAGAAGCTCCGGGTATTCGGCTGCCAGGGACCTTACCTACGAGCAGTACTTC.

This clone was counted a few times. This chain uses TRBV11-2 with TRBJ1-6; TRBD1 is a possible D gene (5 bases). The V gene's germline CDR1 is SGHAT and CDR2 FQNNGV. The CDR3 is 14 amino acids. With 3 bases removed from V and 6 bases from J, the gap between germline ends came to 9 bases. CDR3: CASSFAGGNSPLHF. CDR3 nucleotide sequence: TGTGCCAGCAGCTTCGCGGGGGGTAATTCACCCCTCCACTTT.

The CDR3 bases are TGTGCCTGGAGTGTAACAGCGCAGTCGGGGGGGACCCAGTACTTC. This encodes CAWSVTAQSGGTQYF. V and J are TRBV30 and TRBJ2-5; the match to TRBD2 covers 7 bases. V was pared by 0 bases and J by 7 bases, with 11 bases of the junction left unmatched. Germline assignment: CDR1 GTSNPN and CDR2 SVGIG (reference sequence). The CDR3 length is 15 residues.

V gene TRBV5-6 combines with J gene TRBJ2-1; 7 nucleotides match TRBD1. The ends lost 4 bases at V and 6 bases at J; junction bases unmatched: 10. This CDR3 region has 15 residues. Germline CDR1 reads SGHDT; CDR2 reads YYEEEE. This chain's CDR3 is CASSPDRDGGNEQFF. The CDR3 DNA follows: TGTGCCAGCAGCCCAGACAGGGATGGGGGCAATGAGCAGTTCTTC.

The V call is TRBV5-1, the J call TRBJ2-1, with 9 bases fitting TRBD1. V trimming: 5 bases; J trimming: 4 bases; junction bases outside the gene matches: 10. The CDR3 consists of 16 residues. Germline assignment: CDR1 SGHRS and CDR2 YFSETQ. The CDR3 sequence is CASSFGDRVGYNEQFF. The DNA for the CDR3 is TGCGCCAGCAGTTTCGGGGACAGGGTGGGATACAATGAGCAGTTCTTC. The full variable domain, completed using reference TRBV5-1 and TRBJ2-1, is KAGVTQTPRYLIKTRGQQVTLSCSPISGHRSVSWYQQTPGQGLQFLFEYFSETQRNKGNFPGRFSGRQFSNSRSEMNVSTLELGDSALYLCASSFGDRVGYNEQFFGPGTRLTVL.

The V call is TRBV7-9, the J call TRBJ1-2; D not resolved. Trimming cost V 4 bases and J 0 bases, with 9 bases left between them. The CDR3 runs to 14 residues. CDR1 is SEHNR, CDR2 FQNEAQ, per germline (reference sequence). The CDR3 nucleotides read TGTGCCAGCAGCTCGAAGGCTACTAACTATGGCTACACCTTC. It is translated as CASSSKATNYGYTF.

The chain carries TRBV11-2 and TRBJ1-5, with D perhaps matching TRBD1 (5 bases). Germline values: CDR1 SGHAT, CDR2 FQNNGV. The CDR3 contains 15 residues. Deletions cut 8 bases from V and 6 bases from J, with 20 bases between. The CDR3 DNA follows: TGTGCCAGCGCGGCTGGAAAGGGGAAGGGTCAGCCCCAGCATTTT. The encoded protein is CASAAGKGKGQPQHF.

The chain couples TRBV28 to TRBJ1-4, with 7 nucleotides matching TRBD1. With 6 bases clipped from V and 3 bases from J, the junction kept 7 bases outside the gene matches. This CDR3 is 15 amino acids long. Germline assignment: CDR1 MDHEN and CDR2 SYDVKM. CDR3: CASRPLDRANEKLFF. CDR3 coding DNA: TGTGCCAGCAGACCATTAGACAGGGCTAATGAAAAACTGTTTTTT.

The chain combines TRBV9 with TRBJ1-1, with 7 bases identical to TRBD1. CDR1 is SGDLS and CDR2 is YYNGEE in the germline V gene. CDR3 length: 14 amino acids. The V segment lost 1 base and the J segment 1 base; nucleotides outside the gene matches: 1. The chain's CDR3 is CASSVRDRNTEAFF. DNA of the CDR3: TGTGCCAGCAGCGTACGGGACAGGAACACTGAAGCTTTCTTT.

This clone was picked up one time. The rearrangement uses TRBV30 and TRBJ1-4; D is perhaps TRBD1 (6 bases). Trimming took 1 base from V and 5 from J, leaving 14 bases between them. CDR3 size: 15 residues. In germline, CDR1 is GTSNPN, CDR2 SVGIG (reference sequence). CDR3 nucleotides: TGTGCCTGGAGTGCTACGCTGAGGGGGAATGAAAAACTGTTTTTT. This codes for CAWSATLRGNEKLFF.

In its sample, this clone was seen once. The chain uses TRBV7-9 and TRBJ1-2, with 11 bases aligning to TRBD1. CDR1 SEHNR and CDR2 FQNEAQ come from the germline V gene (reference sequence). The CDR3 is 15 residues long. J gave up 6 bases and V 4 bases, and 7 bases lay outside the gene matches. The CDR3 here is CASSSGTGGIDGYTF. The CDR3 DNA sequence: TGTGCCAGCAGCTCGGGGACAGGGGGAATCGATGGCTACACCTTC.